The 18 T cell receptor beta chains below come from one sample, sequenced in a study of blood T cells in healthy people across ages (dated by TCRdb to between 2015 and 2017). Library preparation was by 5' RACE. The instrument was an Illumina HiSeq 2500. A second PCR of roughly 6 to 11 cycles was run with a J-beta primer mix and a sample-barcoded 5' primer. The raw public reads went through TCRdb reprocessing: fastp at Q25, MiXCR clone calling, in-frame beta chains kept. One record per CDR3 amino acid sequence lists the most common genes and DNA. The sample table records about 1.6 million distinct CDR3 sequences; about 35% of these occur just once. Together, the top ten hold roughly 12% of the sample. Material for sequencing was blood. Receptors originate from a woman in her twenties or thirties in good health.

CDR3 in amino acids: CASNPASQALGEQYF. The CDR3 region has the DNA TGTGCCAGCAACCCGGCGTCACAGGCCTTGGGAGAGCAGTACTTC. The chain links TRBV11-1 to TRBJ2-5; tentatively, D is TRBD1 or TRBD2 (5 bases each). Looked up from germline, CDR1 is SGHAT and CDR2 is FQDESV (reference sequence). Trimming removed 7 bases at V and 11 bases at J, with 26 bases between. The CDR3 extends over 15 amino acids.

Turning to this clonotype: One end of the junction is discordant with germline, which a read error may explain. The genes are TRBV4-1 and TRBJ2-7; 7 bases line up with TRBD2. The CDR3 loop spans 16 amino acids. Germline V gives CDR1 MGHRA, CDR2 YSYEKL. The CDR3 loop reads CAGSQDPGLVLSEQYF. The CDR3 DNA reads TGCGCCGGCAGCCAAGACCCCGGACTAGTTTTATCCGAGCAGTACTTC.

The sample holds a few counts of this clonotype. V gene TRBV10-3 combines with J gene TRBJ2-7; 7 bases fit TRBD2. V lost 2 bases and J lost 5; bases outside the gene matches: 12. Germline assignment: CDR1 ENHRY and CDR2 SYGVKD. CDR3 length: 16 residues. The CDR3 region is CAISEGSQGLINEQYF. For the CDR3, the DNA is TGTGCCATCAGTGAGGGGTCGCAGGGACTAATCAACGAGCAGTACTTC.

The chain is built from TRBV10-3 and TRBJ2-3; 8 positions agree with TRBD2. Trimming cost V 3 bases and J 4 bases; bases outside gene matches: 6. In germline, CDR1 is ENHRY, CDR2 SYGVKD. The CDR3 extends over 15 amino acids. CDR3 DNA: TGTGCCATCAGTGATCCCGGGGGGGGCTCAGATACGCAGTATTTT. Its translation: CAISDPGGGSDTQYF.

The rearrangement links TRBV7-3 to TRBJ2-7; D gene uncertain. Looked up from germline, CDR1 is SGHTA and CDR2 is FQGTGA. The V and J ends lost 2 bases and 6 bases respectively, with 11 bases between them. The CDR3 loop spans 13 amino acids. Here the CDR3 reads CASSLLRGSEQYF. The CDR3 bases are TGTGCCAGCAGCTTATTACGTGGCTCCGAGCAGTACTTC.

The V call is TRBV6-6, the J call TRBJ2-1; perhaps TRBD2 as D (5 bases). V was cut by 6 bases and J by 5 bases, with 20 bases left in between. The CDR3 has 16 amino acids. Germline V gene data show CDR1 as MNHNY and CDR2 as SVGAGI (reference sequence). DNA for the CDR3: TGTGCCAGCAGCTTCTATAGCGACCCCTTCCACAATGAGCAGTTCTTC. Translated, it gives CASSFYSDPFHNEQFF.

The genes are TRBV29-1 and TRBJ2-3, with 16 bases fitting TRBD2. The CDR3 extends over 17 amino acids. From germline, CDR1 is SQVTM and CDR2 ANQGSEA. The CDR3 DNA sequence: TGCAGTGCATCCGGGACTAGCGGGAGGGCTAGCACAGATACGCAGTATTTT. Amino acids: CSASGTSGRASTDTQYF.

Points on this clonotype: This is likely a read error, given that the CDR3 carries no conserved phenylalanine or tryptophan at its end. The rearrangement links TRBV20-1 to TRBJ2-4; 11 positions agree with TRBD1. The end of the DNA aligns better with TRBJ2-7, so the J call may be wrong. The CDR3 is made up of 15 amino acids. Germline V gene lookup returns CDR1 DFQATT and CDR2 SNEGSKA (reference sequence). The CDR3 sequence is CSARDLNGTGGEQYY. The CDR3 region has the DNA TGCAGTGCTAGAGACCTAAACGGGACAGGGGGCGAGCAGTACTAC.

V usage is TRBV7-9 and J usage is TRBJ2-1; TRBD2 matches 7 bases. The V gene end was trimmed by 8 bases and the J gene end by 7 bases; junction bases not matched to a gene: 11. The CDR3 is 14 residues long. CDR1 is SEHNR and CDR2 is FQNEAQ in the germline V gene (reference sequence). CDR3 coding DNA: TGTGCCAGCTCCACCCTTCCGGGAGGAAATGAGCAGTTCTTC. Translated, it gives CASSTLPGGNEQFF.

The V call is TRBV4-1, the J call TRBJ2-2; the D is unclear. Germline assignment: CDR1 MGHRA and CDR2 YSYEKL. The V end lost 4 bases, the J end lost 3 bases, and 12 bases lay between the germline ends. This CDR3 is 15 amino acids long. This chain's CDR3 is CASSPSAVYTGELFF. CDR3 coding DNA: TGCGCCAGCAGCCCTAGTGCAGTCTACACCGGGGAGCTGTTTTTT.

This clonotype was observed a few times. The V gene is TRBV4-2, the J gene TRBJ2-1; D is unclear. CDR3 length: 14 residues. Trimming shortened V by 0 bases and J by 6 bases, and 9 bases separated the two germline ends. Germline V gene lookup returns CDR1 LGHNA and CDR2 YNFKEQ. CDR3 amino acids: CASSQDYLSNEQFF. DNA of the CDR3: TGTGCCAGCAGCCAAGATTACTTATCCAATGAGCAGTTCTTC.

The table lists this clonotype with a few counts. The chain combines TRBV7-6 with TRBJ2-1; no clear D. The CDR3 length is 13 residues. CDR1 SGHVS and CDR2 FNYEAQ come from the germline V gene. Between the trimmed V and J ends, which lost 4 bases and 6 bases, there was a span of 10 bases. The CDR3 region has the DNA TGTGCCAGCAGCTCCGCGGCGCGCAATGAGCAGTTCTTC. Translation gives CASSSAARNEQFF.

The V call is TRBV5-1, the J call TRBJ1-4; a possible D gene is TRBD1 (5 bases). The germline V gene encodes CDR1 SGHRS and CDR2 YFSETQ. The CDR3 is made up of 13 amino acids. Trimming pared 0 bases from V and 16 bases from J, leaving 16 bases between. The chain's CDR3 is CASSLAEGTRPFF. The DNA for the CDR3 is TGCGCCAGCAGCTTGGCCGAGGGGACCAGACCGTTTTTT.

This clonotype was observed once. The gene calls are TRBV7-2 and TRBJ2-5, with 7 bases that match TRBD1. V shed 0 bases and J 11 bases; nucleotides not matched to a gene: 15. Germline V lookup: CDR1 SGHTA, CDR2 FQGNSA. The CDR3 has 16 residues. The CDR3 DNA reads TGTGCCAGCAGCTTAGCGGGGTCCCGACAGGGTAGAAGGCAGTACTTC. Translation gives CASSLAGSRQGRRQYF.

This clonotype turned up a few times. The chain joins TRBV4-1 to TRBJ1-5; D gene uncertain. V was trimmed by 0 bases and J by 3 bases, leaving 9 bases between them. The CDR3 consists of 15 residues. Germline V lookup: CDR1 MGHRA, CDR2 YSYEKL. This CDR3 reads CASSQDLTLNQPQHF. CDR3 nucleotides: TGCGCCAGCAGCCAAGATTTGACTCTCAATCAGCCCCAGCATTTT.

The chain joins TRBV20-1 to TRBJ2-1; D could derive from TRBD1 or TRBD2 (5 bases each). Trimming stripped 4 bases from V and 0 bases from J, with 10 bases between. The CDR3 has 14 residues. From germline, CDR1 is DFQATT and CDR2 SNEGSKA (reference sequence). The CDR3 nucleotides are TGCAGTGCTATAGGGACCTTCTCCTACAATGAGCAGTTCTTC. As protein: CSAIGTFSYNEQFF.

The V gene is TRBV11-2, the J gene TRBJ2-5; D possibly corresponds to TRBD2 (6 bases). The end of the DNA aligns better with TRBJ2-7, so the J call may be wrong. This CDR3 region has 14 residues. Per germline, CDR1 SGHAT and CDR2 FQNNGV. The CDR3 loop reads CASSPGRWGYEQYF. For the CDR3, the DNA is TGTGCCAGCAGCCCGGGGAGGTGGGGGTACGAGCAGTACTTC.

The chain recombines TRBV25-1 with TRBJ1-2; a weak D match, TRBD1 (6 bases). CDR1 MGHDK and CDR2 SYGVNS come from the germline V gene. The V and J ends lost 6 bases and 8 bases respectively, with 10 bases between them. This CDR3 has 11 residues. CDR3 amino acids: CASRQGRGYTF. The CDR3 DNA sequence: TGTGCCAGCAGACAGGGAAGGGGCTACACCTTC.